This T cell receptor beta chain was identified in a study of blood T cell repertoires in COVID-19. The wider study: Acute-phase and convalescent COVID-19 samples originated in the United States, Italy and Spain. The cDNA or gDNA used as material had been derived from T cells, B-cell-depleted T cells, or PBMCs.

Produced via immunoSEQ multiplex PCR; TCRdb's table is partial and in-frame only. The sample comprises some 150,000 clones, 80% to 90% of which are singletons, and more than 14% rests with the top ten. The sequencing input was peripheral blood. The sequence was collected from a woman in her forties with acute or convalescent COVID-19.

The CDR3: CASSGQGQPQHF. The CDR3 DNA is TGTGCCAGCAGCGGACAGGGGCAGCCCCAGCATTTT. V gene TRBV13 combines with J gene TRBJ1-5; 9 bases match TRBD1. The CDR3 is 12 amino acids. Germline CDR1 PRHDT, CDR2 FYEKMQ (reference sequence). J lost 7 bases, V lost 5 bases, and 0 bases had no gene match.